This passage covers 25 T cell receptor beta chains from one sample sequenced in a study of blood T cell repertoires in COVID-19. Generated by immunoSEQ multiplex PCR, the TCRdb table keeps only in-frame clones and is missing some. The sample lists around 300,000 clones, 80% to 90% occurring once. Sequenced: peripheral blood. Receptors originate from a woman in her 70s with acute or convalescent COVID-19.

J is TRBJ2-7 and V is TRBV18, with TRBD1 matching 8 bases. This CDR3 is built from 15 residues. The ends lost 2 bases at V and 6 bases at J; junction bases unmatched: 9. Germline lookup yields CDR1 KGHSH and CDR2 LQKENI. The CDR3 region has the DNA TGTGCCAGCTCACCAAGGGTTGACAGGGGTGGCGAGCAGTACTTC. Encoded protein: CASSPRVDRGGEQYF.

The chain recombines TRBV5-5 with TRBJ2-3; no definite D call. This CDR3 comprises 14 residues. V lost 0 bases to trimming and J lost 6 bases, with 11 bases between them. Germline CDR1 reads SGHKS; CDR2 reads YYEKEE (reference sequence). Here the CDR3 reads CASSLAGGYDTQYF. As DNA, the CDR3 is TGTGCCAGCAGCTTGGCCGGCGGCTACGATACGCAGTATTTT.

This clone was seen a handful of times. The chain uses TRBV5-1 and TRBJ1-6; no reliable D call. Trimming pared 5 bases from V and 0 bases from J, leaving 12 bases between. CDR3 length: 16 residues. Germline-derived CDR1 and CDR2 are SGHRS and YFSETQ. The CDR3 DNA is TGCGCCAGCAGTTTTGAAGCTCTCTCCTATAATTCACCCCTCCACTTT. The encoded protein is CASSFEALSYNSPLHF.

This chain links TRBV2 with TRBJ1-2; 9 bases are shared with TRBD1. From germline, CDR1 is SNHLY and CDR2 FYNNEI. This CDR3 is 15 amino acids long. V was clipped by 5 bases and J by 4 bases; unmatched bases: 8. The CDR3 spells CASSPTGGAIYGYTF. In nucleotides, the CDR3 is TGTGCCAGCAGTCCTACAGGGGGCGCAATCTATGGCTACACCTTC.

The V call is TRBV2, the J call TRBJ1-5, with a weak D call TRBD1 (6 bases). The germline gives CDR1 SNHLY, CDR2 FYNNEI. V lost 2 bases to trimming and J lost 6 bases, with 17 bases between them. CDR3 length: 16 amino acids. The CDR3 region is CASSERGGLGSQPQHF. Here the CDR3 DNA reads TGTGCCAGCAGTGAAAGGGGGGGGCTAGGGAGTCAGCCCCAGCATTTT.

The V and J genes are TRBV18 and TRBJ1-5; D is ambiguous. The CDR3 runs 13 residues. V shed 6 bases and J shed 7 bases, with 13 bases lying between them. Germline CDR1 reads KGHSH; CDR2 reads LQKENI. The CDR3 DNA sequence: TGTGCCAGCTCGCTCGCTGCAGGACAGCCCCAGCATTTT. Translated: CASSLAAGQPQHF. Supplemented by reference TRBV18 and TRBJ1-5, the full variable domain reads NAGVMQNPRHLVRRRGQEARLRCSPMKGHSHVYWYRQLPEEGLKFMVYLQKENIIDESGMPKERFSAEFPKEGPSILRIQQVVRGDSAAYFCASSLAAGQPQHFGDGTRLSIL.

V gene TRBV5-1 combines with J gene TRBJ2-1; 12 bases map to TRBD2. The CDR3 spans 17 residues. Germline loops: CDR1 SGHRS, CDR2 YFSETQ. Germline trimming cut 3 bases from V and 6 bases from J; bases unmatched to any gene: 10. In nucleotides, the CDR3 is TGCGCCAGCAGCTCCGGACTAGCGGGGCATATGGGCAATGAGCAGTTCTTC. Its protein product is CASSSGLAGHMGNEQFF.

The V and J genes are TRBV5-6 and TRBJ1-3, with D perhaps matching TRBD1 (6 bases). CDR3 size: 15 residues. Germline V lookup: CDR1 SGHDT, CDR2 YYEEEE. V lost 1 base and J lost 4, with 12 bases in between. The CDR3, as DNA: TGTGCCAGCAGCTTGCTACAGGGCCTCGGAAACACCATATATTTT. Its protein is CASSLLQGLGNTIYF.

The V and J genes are TRBV2 and TRBJ2-5, with D possibly being TRBD1 (6 bases). The CDR3 is 13 residues long. Germline CDR1 SNHLY, CDR2 FYNNEI. V lost 6 bases to trimming and J lost 1 base, with 9 bases between them. The CDR3 DNA follows: TGTGCCAGCAGGAGACAGGTCCAAGAGACCCAGTACTTC. Translating it yields CASRRQVQETQYF.

V is TRBV5-1 and J is TRBJ2-4; the D gene is possibly TRBD2 (6 bases). The CDR3 runs to 16 residues. Germline-derived CDR1 and CDR2 are SGHRS and YFSETQ. V was trimmed by 0 bases and J by 0 bases, leaving 10 bases between them. CDR3 residues: CASSLGSGVAKNIQYF. The CDR3 DNA reads TGCGCCAGCAGCTTGGGGTCGGGGGTAGCCAAAAACATTCAGTACTTC. The variable domain in full, with the rest retrieved from reference TRBV5-1 and TRBJ2-4, is KAGVTQTPRYLIKTRGQQVTLSCSPISGHRSVSWYQQTPGQGLQFLFEYFSETQRNKGNFPGRFSGRQFSNSRSEMNVSTLELGDSALYLCASSLGSGVAKNIQYFGAGTRLSVL.

This chain joins TRBV3-1 (or the pseudogene TRBV3-2) and TRBJ2-7, with 9 positions matching TRBD2. The J segment lost 3 bases and the V segment lost 2 bases, leaving 23 bases of the junction unmatched. The CDR3 has 21 amino acids. Germline V lookup: CDR1 LGHDT, CDR2 YNNKEL (reference sequence). The CDR3 bases are TGTGCCAGCAGCCAAAGCGTACTGGAGCGGGGGGCGTCGGTAGACATCTACGAGCAGTACTTC. This codes for CASSQSVLERGASVDIYEQYF.

CDR3 in DNA: TGTGCCAGCAGCCCCCTCCACGAGCAGTACTTC. It is translated as CASSPLHEQYF. This sequence joins TRBV2 and TRBJ2-7; D ambiguous. The germline gives CDR1 SNHLY, CDR2 FYNNEI. This CDR3 spans 11 amino acids. The germline V and J ends were trimmed by 6 bases and 5 bases, with 8 bases remaining between them.

This chain links TRBV9 with TRBJ2-2, with 8 bases fitting TRBD2. The germline V gene has CDR1 SGDLS and CDR2 YYNGEE. V trimming: 0 bases; J trimming: 3 bases; junction bases outside the gene matches: 4. The CDR3 spans 16 residues. The CDR3 nucleotides are TGTGCCAGCAGCGTAGGTCCGGGGGGGGACACCGGGGAGCTGTTTTTT. Translation gives CASSVGPGGDTGELFF. Full variable domain (remainder filled in from reference TRBV9 and TRBJ2-2): DSGVTQTPKHLITATGQRVTLRCSPRSGDLSVYWYQQSLDQGLQFLIQYYNGEERAKGNILERFSAQQFPDLHSELNLSSLELGDSALYFCASSVGPGGDTGELFFGEGSRLTVL.

The genes are TRBV5-1 and TRBJ1-1, with 7 bases that match TRBD1. The V segment lost 4 bases and the J segment 3 bases; nucleotides outside the gene matches: 6. Germline V gene data show CDR1 as SGHRS and CDR2 as YFSETQ. The CDR3 extends over 14 amino acids. The CDR3 protein is CASSRGQTDTEAFF. For the CDR3, the DNA is TGCGCCAGCAGCAGGGGACAGACGGACACTGAAGCTTTCTTT.

This rearrangement joins TRBV10-2 to TRBJ1-2; unclear D gene. The CDR3 sequence is 14 residues long. V shed 8 bases and J shed 6 bases, with 19 bases lying between them. Germline CDR1 is WSHSY and CDR2 is SAAADI. CDR3 protein: CASASNRGADGYTF. CDR3 sequence (DNA): TGCGCCAGCGCTAGCAACAGAGGAGCAGATGGCTACACCTTC.

The chain uses TRBV5-1 and TRBJ2-1; 9 bases agree with TRBD1. The CDR3 totals 18 residues. Germline CDR1 reads SGHRS; CDR2 reads YFSETQ. Unmatched junction bases numbered 18, after V lost 7 bases and J lost 4 bases. The chain's CDR3 is CASAQSPSTGGAYNEQFF. The CDR3 nucleotides are TGCGCCAGCGCCCAGAGTCCCTCCACAGGGGGCGCGTACAATGAGCAGTTCTTC.

The V and J genes are TRBV5-1 and TRBJ2-7; weak D call: TRBD2 (5 bases). CDR1 and CDR2 from the germline V gene are SGHRS and YFSETQ. Between the trimmed V and J ends, which lost 4 bases and 3 bases, there was a span of 17 bases. The CDR3 contains 15 residues. CDR3 sequence (DNA): TGCGCCAGCAGCATCGCGCCGGGATCTTACTACGAGCAGTACTTC. Its translation: CASSIAPGSYYEQYF.

A few counts support this clone. V is TRBV5-4 and J is TRBJ2-2; a possible D gene is TRBD1 (6 bases). There are 14 residues in the CDR3. With 5 bases removed from V and 6 bases from J, the gap between germline ends came to 14 bases. Germline assignment: CDR1 SGHNT and CDR2 YYREEE (reference sequence). CDR3 sequence reads: CASSSITGSGELFF. CDR3 nucleotide sequence: TGTGCCAGCAGTTCTATCACAGGGTCCGGGGAGCTGTTTTTT. Supplemented by reference TRBV5-4 and TRBJ2-2, the full variable domain reads ETGVTQSPTHLIKTRGQQVTLRCSSQSGHNTVSWYQQALGQGPQFIFQYYREEENGRGNFPPRFSGLQFPNYSSELNVNALELDDSALYLCASSSITGSGELFFGEGSRLTVL.

The rearrangement joins TRBV19 to TRBJ1-2; D remains unclear. Germline lookup yields CDR1 LNHDA and CDR2 SQIVND (reference sequence). The V and J ends lost 3 bases and 6 bases respectively, with 8 bases between them. The CDR3 length is 12 residues. In DNA, the CDR3 is TGTGCCAGTAGTATCTGGGGAGATGGCTACACCTTC. As protein: CASSIWGDGYTF.

This clone turned up a few times. The chain couples TRBV18 to TRBJ2-2; 8 bases fit TRBD1. J was trimmed by 0 bases and V by 6 bases; bases with no gene match: 6. This CDR3 comprises 16 residues. CDR1 is KGHSH, CDR2 LQKENI, per germline. CDR3 bases: TGTGCCAGCTCCCGGTGGACAGGGTCGAACACCGGGGAGCTGTTTTTT. This translates into CASSRWTGSNTGELFF.

This rearrangement joins TRBV6-6 to TRBJ1-1, with a tentative D call TRBD1 (6 bases). CDR1 and CDR2 (germline): MNHNY, SVGAGI (reference sequence). The CDR3 is 15 residues long. V was clipped by 5 bases and J by 5 bases, with 18 bases between them. The CDR3 loop is CASSRTTGTSTEAFF. As DNA, the CDR3 is TGTGCCAGCAGTCGAACTACAGGGACCAGTACTGAAGCTTTCTTT.

The V call is TRBV19, the J call TRBJ1-2, with 8 bases identical to TRBD1. After removal of 5 bases from V and 4 bases from J, the junction contained 6 bases not matched to a gene. The length of the CDR3 is 14 residues. CDR1 is LNHDA, CDR2 SQIVND, per germline (reference sequence). The CDR3 loop is CASSPTDRAYGYTF. The CDR3 nucleotides read TGTGCCAGTAGTCCCACGGACAGGGCCTATGGCTACACCTTC.

With respect to this clone: The sample has other DNA sequences that encode this CDR3 too. This sequence joins TRBV18 and TRBJ1-5, with D possibly matching TRBD1 (6 bases). CDR1 and CDR2 from the germline V gene are KGHSH and LQKENI. The CDR3 contains 13 residues. V was pared by 3 bases and J by 6 bases, with 9 bases between. The CDR3 region has the DNA TGTGCCAGCTCACCGGGAGGGGGTCAGCCCCAGCATTTT. Its protein product is CASSPGGGQPQHF. Full variable domain (missing parts from reference TRBV18 and TRBJ1-5): NAGVMQNPRHLVRRRGQEARLRCSPMKGHSHVYWYRQLPEEGLKFMVYLQKENIIDESGMPKERFSAEFPKEGPSILRIQQVVRGDSAAYFCASSPGGGQPQHFGDGTRLSIL.

CDR3 coding DNA: TGCGCCAGCAGCCAAGTGAGGCAGGGGCGGGGGGAGCAGTACTTC. It specifies CASSQVRQGRGEQYF. The chain is built from TRBV4-1 and TRBJ2-7; D is perhaps TRBD2 (7 bases). The V gene lost 1 base and the J gene lost 7 bases, with 17 bases spanning the gap. The CDR3 has 15 amino acids. Looked up from germline, CDR1 is MGHRA and CDR2 is YSYEKL.

The rearrangement uses TRBV19 and TRBJ2-7; TRBD1 matches at 7 bases. This CDR3 is 13 amino acids long. CDR1 LNHDA and CDR2 SQIVND come from the germline V gene (reference sequence). The trim removed 5 bases at V and 4 bases at J, leaving 5 bases unmatched. CDR3 nucleotide sequence: TGTGCCAGTAGTCGCGGCAGGGGGTACGAGCAGTACTTC. It encodes CASSRGRGYEQYF.